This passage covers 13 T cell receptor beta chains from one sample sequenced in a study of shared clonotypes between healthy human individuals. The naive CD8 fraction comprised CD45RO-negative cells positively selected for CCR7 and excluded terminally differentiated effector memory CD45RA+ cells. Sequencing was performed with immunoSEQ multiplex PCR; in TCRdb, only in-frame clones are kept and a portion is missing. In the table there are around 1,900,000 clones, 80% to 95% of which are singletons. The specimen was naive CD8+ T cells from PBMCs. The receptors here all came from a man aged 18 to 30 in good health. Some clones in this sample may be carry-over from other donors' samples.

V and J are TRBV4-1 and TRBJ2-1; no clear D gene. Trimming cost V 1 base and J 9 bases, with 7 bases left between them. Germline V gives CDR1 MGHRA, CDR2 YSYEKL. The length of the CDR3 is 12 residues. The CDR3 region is CASSQGSGEQFF. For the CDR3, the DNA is TGCGCCAGCAGCCAAGGATCAGGTGAGCAGTTCTTC.

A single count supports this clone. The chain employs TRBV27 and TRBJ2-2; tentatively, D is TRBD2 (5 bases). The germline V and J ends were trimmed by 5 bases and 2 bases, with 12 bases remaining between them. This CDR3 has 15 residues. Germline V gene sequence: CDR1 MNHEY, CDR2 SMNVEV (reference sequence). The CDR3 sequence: CASSGRTGNTGELFF. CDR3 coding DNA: TGTGCCAGCAGTGGCAGGACTGGAAACACCGGGGAGCTGTTTTTT.

DNA for the CDR3: TGTGCCAGCAGCATTATAGCGGGAGCGGTTGGCATTCAGTACTTC. Its translation is CASSIIAGAVGIQYF. V and J are TRBV7-2 and TRBJ2-4; 9 positions match TRBD2. The length of the CDR3 is 15 residues. With 5 bases clipped from V and 9 bases from J, the junction kept 11 bases outside the gene matches. Germline V gene data show CDR1 as SGHTA and CDR2 as FQGNSA.

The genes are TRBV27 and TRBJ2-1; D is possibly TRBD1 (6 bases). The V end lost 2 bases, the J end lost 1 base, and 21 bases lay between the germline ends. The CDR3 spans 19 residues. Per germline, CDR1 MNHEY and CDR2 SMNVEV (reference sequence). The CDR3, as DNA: TGTGCCAGCAGTTTAGGGTTTTGGGTAGGGGGTAATTCCTACAATGAGCAGTTCTTC. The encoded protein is CASSLGFWVGGNSYNEQFF.

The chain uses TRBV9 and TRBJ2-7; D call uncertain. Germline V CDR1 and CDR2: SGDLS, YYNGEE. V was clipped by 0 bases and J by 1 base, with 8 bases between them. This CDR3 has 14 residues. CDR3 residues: CASSVGEQSYEQYF. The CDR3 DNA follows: TGTGCCAGCAGCGTAGGAGAACAATCCTACGAGCAGTACTTC.

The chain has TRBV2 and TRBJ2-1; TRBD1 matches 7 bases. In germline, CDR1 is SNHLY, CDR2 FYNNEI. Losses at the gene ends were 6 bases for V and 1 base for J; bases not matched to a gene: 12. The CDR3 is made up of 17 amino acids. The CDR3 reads CASREWTGARSYNEQFF. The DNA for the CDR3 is TGTGCCAGCAGGGAGTGGACAGGCGCGAGGTCCTACAATGAGCAGTTCTTC.

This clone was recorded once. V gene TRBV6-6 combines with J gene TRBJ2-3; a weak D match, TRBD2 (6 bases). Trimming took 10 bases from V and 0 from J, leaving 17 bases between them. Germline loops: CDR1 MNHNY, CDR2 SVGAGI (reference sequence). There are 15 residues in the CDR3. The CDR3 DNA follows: TGTGCCACCCGGGGGAACGGAATTAGCACAGATACGCAGTATTTT. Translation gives CATRGNGISTDTQYF.

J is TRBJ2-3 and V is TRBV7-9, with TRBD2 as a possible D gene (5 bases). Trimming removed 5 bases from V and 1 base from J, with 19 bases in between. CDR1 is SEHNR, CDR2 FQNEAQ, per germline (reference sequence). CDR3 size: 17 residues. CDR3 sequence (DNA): TGTGCCAGCAGCCCCTTTCTGGTGGAGGTTGGCACAGATACGCAGTATTTT. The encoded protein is CASSPFLVEVGTDTQYF.

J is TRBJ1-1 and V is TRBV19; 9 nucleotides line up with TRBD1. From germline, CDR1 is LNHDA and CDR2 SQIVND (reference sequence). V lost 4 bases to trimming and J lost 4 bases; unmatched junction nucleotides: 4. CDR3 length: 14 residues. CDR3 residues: CASSTGTGITEAFF. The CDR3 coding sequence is TGTGCCAGTAGTACCGGGACAGGGATCACTGAAGCTTTCTTT.

CDR3 in amino acids: CSVESTGTLYGYTF. The CDR3 DNA sequence: TGCAGCGTTGAGAGCACAGGTACCCTCTATGGCTACACCTTC. This chain joins TRBV29-1 and TRBJ1-2; TRBD1 is a possible D gene (5 bases). The ends were cut back, 3 bases at V and 4 bases at J, with 15 bases in the middle. The CDR3 is made up of 14 amino acids. Germline V gene data show CDR1 as SQVTM and CDR2 as ANQGSEA.

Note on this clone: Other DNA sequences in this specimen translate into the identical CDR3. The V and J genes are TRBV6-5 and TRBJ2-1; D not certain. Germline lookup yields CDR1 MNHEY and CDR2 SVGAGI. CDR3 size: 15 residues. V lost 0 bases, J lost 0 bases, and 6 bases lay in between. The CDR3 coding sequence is TGTGCCAGCAGTTACTCCGGCTCCTCCTACAATGAGCAGTTCTTC. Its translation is CASSYSGSSYNEQFF.

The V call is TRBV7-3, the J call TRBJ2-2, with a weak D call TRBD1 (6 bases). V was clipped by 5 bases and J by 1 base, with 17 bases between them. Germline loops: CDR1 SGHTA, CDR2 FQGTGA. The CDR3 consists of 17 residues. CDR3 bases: TGTGCCAGCAGCCCAACAGAACGCAGGGGGAACACCGGGGAGCTGTTTTTT. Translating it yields CASSPTERRGNTGELFF.

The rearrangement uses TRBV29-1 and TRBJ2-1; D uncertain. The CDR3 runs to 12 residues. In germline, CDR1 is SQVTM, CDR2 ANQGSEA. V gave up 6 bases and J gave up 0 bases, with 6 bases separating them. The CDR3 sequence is CSVQSSYNEQFF. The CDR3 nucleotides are TGCAGCGTACAGAGCTCCTACAATGAGCAGTTCTTC.